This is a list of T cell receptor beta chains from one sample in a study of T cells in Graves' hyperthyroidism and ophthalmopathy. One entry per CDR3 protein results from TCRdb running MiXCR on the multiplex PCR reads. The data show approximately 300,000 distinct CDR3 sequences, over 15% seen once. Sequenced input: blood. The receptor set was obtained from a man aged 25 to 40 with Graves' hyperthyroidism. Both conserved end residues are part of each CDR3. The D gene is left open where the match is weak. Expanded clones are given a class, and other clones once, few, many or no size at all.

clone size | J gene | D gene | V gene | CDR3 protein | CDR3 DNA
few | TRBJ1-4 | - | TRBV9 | CASSVSVGEKLFF | TGTGCCAGCAGCGTTTCGGTAGGCGAAAAACTGTTTTTT
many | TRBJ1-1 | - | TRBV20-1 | CSARDSGTNTEAFF | TGCAGTGCTAGAGATTCGGGAACGAACACTGAAGCTTTCTTT
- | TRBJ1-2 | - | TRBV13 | CASSLRRQYGYTF | TGTGCCAGCAGCCTGAGAAGACAATATGGCTACACCTTC
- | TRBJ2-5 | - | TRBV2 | CASRPSGTRETQYF | TGTGCCAGCAGACCCTCCGGGACACGCGAGACCCAGTACTTC
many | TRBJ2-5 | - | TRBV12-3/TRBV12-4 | CASSLQETQYF | TGTGCCAGCAGCTTACAAGAGACCCAGTACTTC
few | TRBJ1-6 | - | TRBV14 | CASSLRARLSPLHF | TGTGCCAGCAGCCTCCGGGCCCGACTTTCACCCCTCCACTTT
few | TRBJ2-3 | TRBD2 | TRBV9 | CASSVSGRSDTQYF | TGTGCCAGCAGCGTCAGCGGGAGATCAGATACGCAGTATTTT
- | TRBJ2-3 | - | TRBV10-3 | CAISESVLTSTDTQYF | TGTGCCATCAGTGAATCAGTTCTGACTAGCACAGATACGCAGTATTTT
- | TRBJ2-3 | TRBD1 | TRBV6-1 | CASSTPRDREADTQYF | TGTGCCAGCAGTACCCCCCGGGACAGGGAGGCAGATACGCAGTATTTT
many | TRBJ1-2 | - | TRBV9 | CASSGGGWNGYTF | TGTGCCAGCAGCGGGGGGGGTTGGAATGGCTACACCTTC
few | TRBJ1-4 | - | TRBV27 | CASRKRGSTNEKLFF | TGTGCCAGCAGAAAGCGGGGTTCAACTAATGAAAAACTGTTTTTT
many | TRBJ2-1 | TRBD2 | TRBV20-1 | CSAMSRSGGANEQFF | TGCAGTGCTATGTCCCGTTCGGGGGGGGCCAATGAGCAGTTCTTC
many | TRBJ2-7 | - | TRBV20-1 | CSARDPGGSTSYEQYF | TGCAGTGCTAGAGATCCAGGAGGGAGTACGTCCTACGAGCAGTACTTC
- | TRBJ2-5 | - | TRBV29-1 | CSVLIETQYF | TGCAGCGTTCTCATAGAGACCCAGTACTTC
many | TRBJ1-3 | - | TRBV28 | CASNTDASGTSKYF | TGTGCCAGCAACACAGACGCCTCCGGGACTAGTAAATATTTT
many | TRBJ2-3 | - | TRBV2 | CASSEAITLGDTQYF | TGTGCCAGCAGTGAAGCAATTACCTTGGGGGATACGCAGTATTTT
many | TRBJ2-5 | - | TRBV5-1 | CASRTGHPQETQYF | TGCGCCAGCAGGACGGGACACCCGCAAGAGACCCAGTACTTC
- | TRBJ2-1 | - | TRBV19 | CASSIQTRHYNEQFF | TGTGCCAGTAGTATCCAAACTAGACACTACAATGAGCAGTTCTTC
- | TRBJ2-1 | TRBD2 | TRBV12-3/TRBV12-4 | CASASGDYNEQFF | TGTGCCAGCGCTAGCGGGGACTACAATGAGCAGTTCTTC
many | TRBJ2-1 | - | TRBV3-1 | CASSQDRGHEQFF | TGTGCCAGCAGCCAAGATAGGGGCCATGAGCAGTTCTTC
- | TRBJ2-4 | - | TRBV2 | CASSDRTKNIQYF | TGTGCCAGCAGTGACAGGACCAAAAACATTCAGTACTTC
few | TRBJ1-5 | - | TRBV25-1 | CASSAPAASGNQPQHF | TGTGCCAGCAGTGCCCCAGCAGCCTCGGGCAATCAGCCCCAGCATTTT
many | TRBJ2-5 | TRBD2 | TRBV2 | CASSGTSGRGETQYF | TGTGCCAGCAGTGGGACTAGCGGGAGAGGGGAGACCCAGTACTTC
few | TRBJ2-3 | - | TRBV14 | CASSQVGSMTDTQYF | TGTGCCAGCAGCCAAGTCGGGAGCATGACAGATACGCAGTATTTT
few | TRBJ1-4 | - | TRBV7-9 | CASSGAWGSGEKLFF | TGTGCCAGCAGCGGGGCCTGGGGGTCTGGGGAAAAACTGTTTTTT
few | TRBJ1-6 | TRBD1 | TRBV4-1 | CASSQTSRQGISPLHF | TGCGCCAGCAGCCAAACATCACGACAGGGAATCTCACCCCTCCACTTT
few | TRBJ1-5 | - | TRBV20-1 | CSARDLGSQPQHF | TGCAGTGCTAGAGATCTAGGGAGTCAGCCCCAGCATTTT
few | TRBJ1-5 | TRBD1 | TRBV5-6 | CASSLLGQNSNQPQHF | TGTGCCAGCAGCTTGTTGGGACAGAATAGCAATCAGCCCCAGCATTTT
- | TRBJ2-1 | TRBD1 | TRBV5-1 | CASSFGTGGDNEQFF | TGCGCCAGCAGCTTCGGGACAGGGGGGGACAATGAGCAGTTCTTC
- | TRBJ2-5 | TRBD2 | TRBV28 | CASSFMASGYQETQYF | TGTGCCAGCAGTTTCATGGCTAGCGGGTACCAAGAGACCCAGTACTTC
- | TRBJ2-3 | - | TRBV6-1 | CASSRQNTDTQYF | TGTGCCAGCAGCCGACAGAACACAGATACGCAGTATTTT
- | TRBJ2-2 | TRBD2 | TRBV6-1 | CATGPRGASGELPNTGELFF | TGTGCCACCGGCCCTCGAGGGGCTAGCGGGGAACTTCCGAACACCGGGGAGCTGTTTTTT
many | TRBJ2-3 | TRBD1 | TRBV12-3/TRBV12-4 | CASTLRDRGDTQYF | TGTGCCAGCACCCTCCGGGACAGAGGAGATACGCAGTATTTT
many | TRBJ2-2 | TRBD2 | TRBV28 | CASSFPGLAGGPATGELFF | TGTGCCAGCAGTTTCCCCGGACTAGCGGGAGGGCCAGCCACCGGGGAGCTGTTTTTT
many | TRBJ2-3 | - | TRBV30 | CAWSGQGGDTQYF | TGTGCCTGGAGTGGACAGGGAGGAGATACGCAGTATTTT
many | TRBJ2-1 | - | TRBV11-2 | CASSLVLNEQFF | TGTGCCAGCAGCTTAGTTTTGAATGAGCAGTTCTTC
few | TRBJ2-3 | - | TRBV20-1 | CSVPEGGTDTQYF | TGCAGTGTCCCGGAAGGGGGCACAGATACGCAGTATTTT
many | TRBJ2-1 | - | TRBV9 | CASSTARDEQFF | TGTGCCAGCAGTACTGCGCGCGATGAGCAGTTCTTC
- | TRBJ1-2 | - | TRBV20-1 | CSATRQETYGYTF | TGCAGTGCTACCAGACAGGAGACCTATGGCTACACCTTC
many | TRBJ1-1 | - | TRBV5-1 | CASSLAVATEAFF | TGCGCCAGCAGCTTGGCGGTGGCCACTGAAGCTTTCTTT
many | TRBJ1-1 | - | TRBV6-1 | CASSEGHELQKAFF | TGTGCCAGCAGTGAAGGACATGAGCTCCAGAAAGCTTTCTTT
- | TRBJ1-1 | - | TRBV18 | CASSPRVSPTEAFF | TGTGCCAGCTCACCAAGGGTGTCACCCACTGAAGCTTTCTTT
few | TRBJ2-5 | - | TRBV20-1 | CSGELAGETRYF | TGCAGTGGAGAACTAGCTGGGGAGACCCGGTACTTC
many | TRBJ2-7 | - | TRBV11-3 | CASSFESGVEQYF | TGTGCCAGCAGCTTTGAAAGTGGCGTCGAGCAGTACTTC
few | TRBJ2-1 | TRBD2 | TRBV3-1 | CASSQARASGMYNEQFF | TGTGCCAGCAGCCAAGCTAGGGCTAGCGGGATGTACAATGAGCAGTTCTTC
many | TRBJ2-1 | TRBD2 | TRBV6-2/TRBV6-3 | CASTPASGSGEQFF | TGTGCCAGCACCCCCGCTAGCGGGAGTGGCGAGCAGTTCTTC